The 2 T cell receptor beta chains reported below all come from one sample, sequenced in a study of blood T cell repertoires in COVID-19. Sequencing used immunoSEQ multiplex PCR; TCRdb keeps in-frame clones, though not all of them. The sample gives 100,000 to 150,000 clones, approximately 84% of which show up once; roughly 15% is in the top ten. Sequenced: peripheral blood. These receptors all stem from an elderly woman with acute or convalescent COVID-19.

V gene TRBV7-9 combines with J gene TRBJ1-3; the D gene is possibly TRBD1 (6 bases). The CDR3 covers 15 residues. V shed 4 bases and J shed 0 bases, with 10 bases lying between them. Germline V gives CDR1 SEHNR, CDR2 FQNEAQ (reference sequence). The CDR3 is CASSWRTVSGNTIYF. Here the CDR3 DNA reads TGTGCCAGCAGCTGGAGGACAGTCTCTGGAAACACCATATATTTT.

On this clone itself: Other nucleotide sequences in the sample specify the same CDR3. This chain uses TRBV12-3 or TRBV12-4 with TRBJ1-4; D unresolved. V was shortened by 4 bases and J by 7 bases, with 4 bases between the two germline ends. The CDR3 spans 11 residues. Here the CDR3 reads CASSSVEKLFF. The CDR3 nucleotides are TGTGCCAGCAGTTCCGTTGAAAAACTGTTTTTT.